This TCR beta chain appears in the sequencing data of a study of cytomegalovirus exposure and HLA in healthy donors. As for the study in general: Earlier, about 180 million T cells were analyzed, and some 120 million unique TCR beta sequences were found among them. Of several hundred genotyped donors, roughly 81% grouped in the Caucasian-associated ancestry cluster.

Primers for the PCR totalled 60 Vbeta and 13 Jbeta. The protocol was immunoSEQ multiplex PCR, while the TCRdb copy is restricted to in-frame clones and leaves out a portion. The sample holds 150,000 to 200,000 clones, more than 85% seen once. J was trimmed by 0 bases and V by 0 bases; bases with no gene match: 0. The V gene's germline CDR1 is SGDLS and CDR2 YYNGEE. CDR3 length: 14 amino acids. A word on this clone: What it binds is unknown.

General study findings and limits: In an earlier analysis, most TCR beta V segments were productive about 90% or about 30% of the time. Compared with the roughly 700-donor mean, an Asian-associated ancestry cluster reportedly had fewer N-insertions, according to a later analysis.

The clonotype was recovered from a girl less than two years old in good health and CMV-seronegative. The sample was PBMCs. J is TRBJ2-7 and V is TRBV9, with TRBD2 identical over 7 bases. In nucleotides, the CDR3 is TGTGCCAGCAGCGTAGGCGGGAGCTCCTACGAGCAGTACTTC. It translates to CASSVGGSSYEQYF.